This T cell receptor (beta chain) derives from a study of glioma-infiltrating T cells. Study-level results: Above-expected tissue-blood divergence occurred in all gliomas, most in low-grade ones.

By share of the sample, this clonotype is large. Antigen: not known. TCR alpha and beta CDR3 regions were amplified from RNA using iRepertoire nested multiplex PCR. TCRdb reanalysed the multiplex PCR reads using MiXCR and keeps one entry per CDR3 protein. The sample consists of almost 2,500 distinct CDR3 sequences, about two thirds of them appearing once. The ends were cut back, 4 bases at V and 3 bases at J, with 17 bases in the middle. The CDR3 sequence is 16 residues long. CDR1 and CDR2 (germline): SGHTA, FQGNSA. This sequence originates from a human donor with low-grade glioma or glioblastoma, undergoing nonglioma brain surgery, or in good health (not recorded which). The rearrangement joins TRBV7-2 to TRBJ2-3, with D hard to call. Specimen: glioma tissue, nonneoplastic brain tissue, or PBMCs (not recorded which). CDR3 nucleotides: TGTGCCAGCAGCTATATCGGCCCGCCAACTACAGATACGCAGTATTTT. As protein: CASSYIGPPTTDTQYF.